This T cell receptor beta chain was captured in a study of Ad26.COV2.S vaccination and SARS-CoV-2 variants. Across the study: Ad26.COV2.S, an intramuscular injection, was given once or twice 56 days apart.

The germline V and J ends were trimmed by 2 bases and 12 bases, with 14 bases remaining between them. The CDR3 has 13 amino acids. Germline V lookup: CDR1 LNHDA, CDR2 SQIVND (reference sequence). Clones were sequenced by immunoSEQ multiplex PCR, and TCRdb holds only the in-frame ones, with some missing. The sample shows about 330,000 clones, approximately 87% of them seen only once. Note on this clone: Its antigen is undetermined.

Study findings and constraints: Non-spike TCR breadth did not differ much between vaccine and placebo recipients. The placebo group had lower spike-specific TCR breadth than the vaccine recipients did.

Treatment described: some 19 received Ad26.COV2.S at low or high dose, single or two shots; 5 received placebo; per-sample allocation not given. Sampling was done on day 63 after the first vaccine or placebo injection. The clonotype originates from a person between 18 and 65 years old who received the Ad26.COV2.S COVID-19 vaccine or a placebo. The source material was peripheral blood, sampled in a trial of Ad26.COV2.S vaccine versus placebo. The chain combines TRBV19 with TRBJ1-5; the D gene is possibly TRBD1 (5 bases). The chain's CDR3 is CASSIRSWDLQHF. Here the CDR3 DNA reads TGTGCCAGTAGTATAAGGTCTTGGGACCTCCAGCATTTT.